This T cell receptor beta chain was captured by sequencing in a study of technical replicates of blood from a handful of donors. Trimming shortened V by 4 bases and J by 2 bases, and 12 bases separated the two germline ends. The V gene's germline CDR1 is MNHEY and CDR2 SMNVEV (reference sequence). This CDR3 has 14 residues. Profiled with immunoSEQ multiplex PCR; TCRdb holds only in-frame clones, not every one. The sample includes approximately 75,000 clones, 80% to 95% seen only once; the top ten take around 0.37%. Sequences were obtained from T cells isolated from PBMCs. The receptor comes from a human donor in good health. The rearrangement joins TRBV27 to TRBJ2-7; D perhaps matches TRBD2 (5 bases). DNA for the CDR3: TGTGCCAGCAGTTCTACGGCGGAGGCCTACGAGCAGTACTTC. It is translated as CASSSTAEAYEQYF.